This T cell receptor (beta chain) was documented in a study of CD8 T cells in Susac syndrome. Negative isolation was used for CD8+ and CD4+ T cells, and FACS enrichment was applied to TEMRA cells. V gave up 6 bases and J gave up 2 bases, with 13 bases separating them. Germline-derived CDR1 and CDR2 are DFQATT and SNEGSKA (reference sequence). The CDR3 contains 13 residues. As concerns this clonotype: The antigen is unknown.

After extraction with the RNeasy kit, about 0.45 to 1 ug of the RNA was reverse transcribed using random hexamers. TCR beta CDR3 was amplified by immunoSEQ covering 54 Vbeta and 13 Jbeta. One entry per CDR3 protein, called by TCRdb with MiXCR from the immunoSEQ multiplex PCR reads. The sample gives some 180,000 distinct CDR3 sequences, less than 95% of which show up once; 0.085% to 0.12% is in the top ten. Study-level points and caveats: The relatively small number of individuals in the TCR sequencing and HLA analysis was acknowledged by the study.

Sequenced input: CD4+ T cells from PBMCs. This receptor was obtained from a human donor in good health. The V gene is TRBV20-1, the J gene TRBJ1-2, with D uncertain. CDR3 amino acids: CSATSTGNYGYTF. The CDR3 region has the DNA TGCAGTGCCACGTCTACCGGGAACTATGGCTACACCTTC.